This T cell receptor beta chain was sequenced in a study of T-cell memory formation after mild COVID-19. Germline values: CDR1 MNHEY, CDR2 SMNVEV (reference sequence). This CDR3 contains 13 residues. One entry per CDR3 protein results from TCRdb running MiXCR on the 5' RACE reads. The table records roughly 400,000 distinct CDR3 sequences, about 20% of them present only once. This sequence joins TRBV27 and TRBJ2-7; 8 bases are a match to TRBD1. The DNA end is more similar to TRBJ2-4, so the J call may be wrong. This clonotype was sampled from a man younger than 35 who had mild COVID-19 (a few samples of this study predate the infection). Cell type and time point are not known. The sample comprised PBMCs or a T cell subset sorted from them (not recorded which). The CDR3 protein is CASSSGTGDIQYF. CDR3 nucleotide sequence: TGTGCCAGCAGTTCTGGGACAGGTGACATTCAGTACTTC.